The rows below give T cell receptor beta chains drawn from one sample of a study of shared clonotypes between healthy human individuals. The method was immunoSEQ multiplex PCR; TCRdb's version includes in-frame clones alone and lacks a portion of them. In the table there are over a million clones, around 97% of which are singletons. Sample: naive CD4+ T cells sorted from blood. These receptors originate from a man aged 25-45 years in good health. The CDR3 runs from the conserved cysteine through the conserved F or W. The D gene is left open where the match is weak. Not all rows give a size; the values are once, few, many and, for expanded clones, a class.

cdr3_length d_call clone_size j_call v_call cdr3_aa cdr3_nt
15 NA NA TRBJ1-3 TRBV6-1 CASSLGGSSGNTIYF TGTGCCAGCAGTCTCGGAGGGAGCTCTGGAAACACCATATATTTT
17 TRBD2 NA TRBJ2-3 TRBV28 CATTGTSGREGTDTQYF TGTGCCACCACAGGGACTAGCGGGAGGGAAGGTACAGATACGCAGTATTTT
16 NA once TRBJ2-1 TRBV10-2 CASSERGGRGDNEQFF TGCGCCAGCAGTGAGAGGGGTGGGAGGGGGGACAATGAGCAGTTCTTC
15 NA NA TRBJ1-4 TRBV5-4 CASSIDGLPNEKLFF TGTGCCAGCAGCATAGACGGCCTCCCAAATGAAAAACTGTTTTTT
12 NA once TRBJ2-7 TRBV6-1 CASSDQGYEQYF TGTGCCAGCAGTGATCAGGGCTACGAGCAGTACTTC
13 NA NA TRBJ2-7 TRBV18 CASSDGRTYEQYF TGTGCCAGTTCAGACGGAAGGACTTACGAGCAGTACTTC
15 NA NA TRBJ1-4 TRBV5-1 CASSLEVRDNEKLFF TGCGCCAGCAGCTTGGAGGTGCGAGATAATGAAAAACTGTTTTTT
15 NA NA TRBJ1-5 TRBV27 CASSVRQYSNQPQHF TGTGCCAGCAGTGTACGACAGTATAGCAATCAGCCCCAGCATTTT
13 TRBD1 NA TRBJ1-2 TRBV6-5 CASSRDRSYGYTF TGTGCCAGCAGCAGGGACAGGTCTTACGGCTACACCTTC
16 TRBD2 NA TRBJ2-3 TRBV10-1 CASSDGSGRGADTQYF TGCGCCAGCAGTGATGGGAGCGGGAGAGGAGCAGATACGCAGTATTTT
11 NA NA TRBJ2-7 TRBV2 CASKDSYEQYF TGTGCCAGCAAGGACAGCTACGAGCAGTACTTC
12 NA NA TRBJ2-7 TRBV5-6 CASSPRGDEQYF TGTGCCAGCAGCCCCCGTGGGGACGAGCAGTACTTC
14 NA NA TRBJ1-4 TRBV6-5 CATLPGAGREKLFF TGTGCCACTCTTCCCGGGGCCGGTCGGGAAAAACTGTTTTTT
15 NA once TRBJ1-1 TRBV7-2 CASSLEANRVAEAFF TGTGCCAGCAGCTTAGAAGCGAACAGGGTTGCTGAAGCTTTCTTT
13 NA NA TRBJ2-1 TRBV27 CASSLSQGNEQFF TGTGCCAGCAGTTTATCTCAGGGGAATGAGCAGTTCTTC
13 TRBD1 NA TRBJ1-4 TRBV7-9 CASSPDRGEKLFF TGTGCCAGCAGTCCGGACAGGGGTGAAAAACTGTTTTTT
15 TRBD2 NA TRBJ2-1 TRBV28 CASSLVAGDYNEQFF TGTGCCAGCAGTTTGGTAGCGGGAGACTACAATGAGCAGTTCTTC
15 NA NA TRBJ2-3 TRBV5-4 CASSLEQAATDTQYF TGTGCCAGCAGCTTGGAGCAGGCGGCTACAGATACGCAGTATTTT
13 NA NA TRBJ1-4 TRBV28 CASSTSVNEKLFF NA
13 TRBD2 NA TRBJ2-1 TRBV5-1 CASSLGREDEQFF TGCGCCAGCAGCTTGGGGCGGGAGGATGAGCAGTTCTTC
19 NA NA TRBJ2-2 TRBV5-1 CASSLAWDFPRPYTGELFF TGCGCCAGCAGCTTGGCCTGGGACTTTCCCCGACCGTACACCGGGGAGCTGTTTTTT
15 NA NA TRBJ1-3 TRBV5-6 CASSPPGLSGNTIYF TGTGCCAGCAGCCCCCCAGGCCTCTCTGGAAACACCATATATTTT
13 NA once TRBJ2-1 TRBV6-5 CASMGPGDREQFF TGTGCCAGCATGGGACCGGGCGACCGTGAGCAGTTCTTC
15 TRBD2 NA TRBJ2-7 TRBV6-1 CASSAQRGSSYEQYF TGTGCCAGCAGTGCCCAGCGGGGTAGCTCCTACGAGCAGTACTTC
16 NA NA TRBJ2-7 TRBV2 CASSEGNRAGSYEQYF TGTGCCAGCAGTGAAGGAAACCGCGCGGGGAGTTACGAGCAGTACTTC
14 TRBD2 NA TRBJ2-5 TRBV7-9 CASSTLAGVETQYF TGTGCCAGCAGCACACTAGCGGGAGTAGAGACCCAGTACTTC
15 NA NA TRBJ2-7 TRBV21-1 CASSTIPTSRYEQYF TGTGCCAGCAGCACGATTCCAACTAGCAGATACGAGCAGTACTTC
13 TRBD2 NA TRBJ2-7 TRBV6-1 CASSVTSLYEQYF TGTGCCAGCAGTGTGACTAGCCTCTACGAGCAGTACTTC
15 TRBD1 NA TRBJ2-7 TRBV19 CASSAETGGPYEQYF TGTGCCAGTAGTGCGGAGACAGGGGGCCCCTACGAGCAGTACTTC
15 NA NA TRBJ1-4 TRBV2 CASSETGGHYEKLFF TGTGCCAGCAGTGAAACTGGGGGCCATTATGAAAAACTGTTTTTT
15 NA NA TRBJ1-4 TRBV18 CASSPVWGANEKLFF TGTGCCAGCTCACCTGTCTGGGGGGCTAATGAAAAACTGTTTTTT
16 TRBD2 NA TRBJ2-2 TRBV6-1 CASSEVRDYQTGELFF TGTGCCAGCAGTGAAGTTAGGGACTATCAAACCGGGGAGCTGTTTTTT
19 TRBD1 NA TRBJ2-7 TRBV5-1 CASTTSPSTDRVNFDEQYF TGCGCCAGCACCACTTCACCATCGACGGACAGGGTGAATTTTGACGAGCAGTACTTC
15 NA NA TRBJ1-3 TRBV28 CASSLRRGSGNTIYF TGTGCCAGCAGCCTGAGGAGGGGTTCTGGAAACACCATATATTTT
17 TRBD2 NA TRBJ2-3 TRBV19 CASSPRGAGAPGDTQYF TGTGCCAGTAGTCCCCGGGGAGCGGGAGCTCCAGGCGATACGCAGTATTTT
14 NA NA TRBJ2-1 TRBV9 CASSDRDTYNEQFF TGTGCCAGCAGCGACCGGGACACCTACAATGAGCAGTTCTTC
14 NA NA TRBJ2-7 TRBV7-2 CASSLRVSSYEQYF TGTGCCAGCAGCTTAAGGGTGAGCTCCTACGAGCAGTACTTC
15 NA once TRBJ1-4 TRBV5-4 CASSLGGTSNEKLFF TGTGCCAGCAGCTTGGGGGGGACCTCTAATGAAAAACTGTTTTTT
11 NA NA TRBJ2-1 TRBV5-1 CASLQYNEQFF TGCGCCAGTTTACAGTACAATGAGCAGTTCTTC
12 TRBD1 once TRBJ2-7 TRBV19 CASTDRGREQYF TGTGCCAGTACGGACAGGGGGAGGGAGCAGTACTTC
16 TRBD2 NA TRBJ2-3 TRBV5-4 CASSRGLREGLDTQYF TGTGCCAGCAGCCGAGGGTTGCGGGAGGGCTTGGATACGCAGTATTTT
13 NA NA TRBJ1-1 TRBV9 CASSVSPHGEAFF TGTGCCAGCAGCGTATCACCTCATGGTGAAGCTTTCTTT
15 NA NA TRBJ2-7 TRBV18 CASSPPNLGDGGQYF TGTGCCAGCTCACCACCGAATTTAGGGGACGGAGGGCAGTACTTC
12 NA NA TRBJ1-4 TRBV27 CASSLYGGRLFF TGTGCCAGCAGTTTATATGGAGGGCGACTGTTTTTT
15 TRBD1 NA TRBJ1-1 TRBV9 CASSVSGTGYTEAFF TGTGCCAGCAGCGTTTCCGGGACAGGGTACACTGAAGCTTTCTTT
17 NA NA TRBJ2-3 TRBV19 CASSIDSQRPSRDTQYF TGTGCCAGTAGTATAGATAGTCAGCGGCCGAGCAGAGATACGCAGTATTTT
14 NA NA TRBJ2-7 TRBV7-9 CASSPTSQGYEQYF TGTGCCAGCAGCCCAACATCACAGGGCTACGAGCAGTACTTC
16 NA NA TRBJ2-7 TRBV5-5 CASSWGGGVSSHEQYF TGTGCCAGCAGCTGGGGAGGGGGGGTTTCCTCCCACGAGCAGTACTTC
17 NA NA TRBJ1-2 TRBV21-1 CASSKGEKVPANYGYTF TGTGCCAGCAGCAAAGGGGAAAAAGTCCCCGCTAACTATGGCTACACCTTC
14 NA NA TRBJ2-3 TRBV5-4 CASSKEGVADTQYF TGTGCCAGCAGCAAAGAAGGGGTTGCAGATACGCAGTATTTT
14 NA NA TRBJ2-3 TRBV5-1 CASSLATPRDTQYF TGCGCCAGCAGCTTGGCCACCCCCCGAGATACGCAGTATTTT